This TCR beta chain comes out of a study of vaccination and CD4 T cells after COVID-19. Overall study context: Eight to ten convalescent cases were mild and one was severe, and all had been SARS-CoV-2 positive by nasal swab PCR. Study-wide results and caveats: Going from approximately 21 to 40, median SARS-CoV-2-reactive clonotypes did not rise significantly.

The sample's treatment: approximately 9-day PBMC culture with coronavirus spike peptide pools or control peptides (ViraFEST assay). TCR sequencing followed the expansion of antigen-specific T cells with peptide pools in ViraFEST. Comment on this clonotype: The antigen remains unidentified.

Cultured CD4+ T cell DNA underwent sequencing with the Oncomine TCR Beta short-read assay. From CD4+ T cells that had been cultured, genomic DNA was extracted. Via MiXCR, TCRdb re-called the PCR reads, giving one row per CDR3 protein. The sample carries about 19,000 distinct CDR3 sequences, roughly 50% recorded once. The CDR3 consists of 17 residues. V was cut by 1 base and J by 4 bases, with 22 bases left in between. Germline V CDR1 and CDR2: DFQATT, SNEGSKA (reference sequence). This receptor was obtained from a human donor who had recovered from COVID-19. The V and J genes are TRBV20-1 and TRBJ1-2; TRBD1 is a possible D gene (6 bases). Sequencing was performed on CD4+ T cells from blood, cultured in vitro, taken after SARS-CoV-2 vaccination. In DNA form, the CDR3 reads TGCAGTGCTAGAGTTTTTCTATTGGACAGCACGGCCTATGGCTACACCTTC. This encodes CSARVFLLDSTAYGYTF.